The rows below give T cell receptor beta chains drawn from one sample of a study of shared clonotypes between healthy human individuals. Assay: immunoSEQ multiplex PCR; the TCRdb copy retains only in-frame clones and omits some. The sample holds fewer than 2.5 million clones, 93% seen once. Specimen: naive CD4+ T cells from PBMCs. Every receptor here comes from a young man in good health. Some clones in this sample may be carry-over from other donors' samples. Each CDR3 is given with its conserved first and last residue. Each record gives: J gene, clone size, D gene, V gene, CDR3 protein, CDR3 DNA. A D gene is named only where the DNA matches it firmly. Some rows have no size entry. The others give once, few or many, or a class for an expanded clone.

j_gene: TRBJ2-7; abundance: .; d_gene: .; v_gene: TRBV6-1; CDR3aa: CASSGSGPSSYEQYF; CDR3nt: TGTGCCAGCAGTGGGTCGGGTCCTAGCTCCTACGAGCAGTACTTC
j_gene: TRBJ2-5; abundance: .; d_gene: TRBD1; v_gene: TRBV28; CDR3aa: CASNRPGQGEETQYF; CDR3nt: TGTGCCAGCAACCGACCGGGACAGGGGGAAGAGACCCAGTACTTC
j_gene: TRBJ2-1; abundance: .; d_gene: .; v_gene: TRBV14; CDR3aa: CASTARQPARYNEQFF; CDR3nt: TGTGCCAGCACCGCCAGACAGCCCGCCCGCTACAATGAGCAGTTCTTC
j_gene: TRBJ2-5; abundance: .; d_gene: TRBD2; v_gene: TRBV25-1; CDR3aa: CASSESGGWTQYF; CDR3nt: TGTGCCAGCAGTGAATCGGGGGGGTGGACCCAGTACTTC
j_gene: TRBJ1-2; abundance: .; d_gene: TRBD1; v_gene: TRBV5-1; CDR3aa: CASSLGLVGTGNYGYTF; CDR3nt: TGCGCCAGCAGCTTGGGCCTTGTAGGGACAGGGAACTATGGCTACACCTTC
j_gene: TRBJ2-7; abundance: .; d_gene: .; v_gene: TRBV19; CDR3aa: CASSIASGSEQYF; CDR3nt: TGTGCCAGTAGTATAGCCTCCGGAAGCGAGCAGTACTTC
j_gene: TRBJ1-4; abundance: .; d_gene: .; v_gene: TRBV9; CDR3aa: CASSVETASGKLFF; CDR3nt: TGTGCCAGCAGCGTAGAAACTGCTTCTGGAAAACTGTTTTTT
j_gene: TRBJ2-2; abundance: .; d_gene: .; v_gene: TRBV7-3; CDR3aa: CASSLNQGFTGELFF; CDR3nt: TGTGCCAGCAGCTTAAATCAGGGATTCACCGGGGAGCTGTTTTTT
j_gene: TRBJ2-3; abundance: once; d_gene: TRBD2; v_gene: TRBV7-6; CDR3aa: CASSSLAGGRTDTQYF; CDR3nt: TGTGCCAGCAGCTCTTTAGCGGGCGGAAGAACAGATACGCAGTATTTT
j_gene: TRBJ1-3; abundance: .; d_gene: TRBD1; v_gene: TRBV28; CDR3aa: CASNTDRGVLSGNTIYF; CDR3nt: TGTGCCAGCAATACCGACAGGGGGGTACTCTCTGGAAACACCATATATTTT
j_gene: TRBJ2-5; abundance: .; d_gene: .; v_gene: TRBV7-3; CDR3aa: CASSFSPNLQETQYF; CDR3nt: TGTGCCAGCAGCTTTTCCCCTAACCTACAAGAGACCCAGTACTTC
j_gene: TRBJ1-3; abundance: .; d_gene: .; v_gene: TRBV11-2; CDR3aa: CASSHAVSSGNTIYF; CDR3nt: TGTGCCAGCAGCCACGCAGTGAGCTCTGGAAACACCATATATTTT
j_gene: TRBJ2-1; abundance: .; d_gene: .; v_gene: TRBV4-1; CDR3aa: CASSQGFSDEQFF; CDR3nt: TGCGCCAGCAGCCAAGGGTTTTCAGATGAGCAGTTCTTC
j_gene: TRBJ1-1; abundance: .; d_gene: TRBD1; v_gene: TRBV27; CDR3aa: CASSLNRGTEAFF; CDR3nt: TGTGCCAGCAGTTTGAACAGGGGCACTGAAGCTTTCTTT
j_gene: TRBJ1-5; abundance: .; d_gene: .; v_gene: TRBV19; CDR3aa: CASSRADSNQPQHF; CDR3nt: TGTGCCAGTAGTCGAGCAGATAGCAATCAGCCCCAGCATTTT
j_gene: TRBJ1-5; abundance: .; d_gene: .; v_gene: TRBV5-3; CDR3aa: CARGPPWGQPQHF; CDR3nt: TGTGCCAGAGGGCCCCCGTGGGGTCAGCCCCAGCATTTT
j_gene: TRBJ1-3; abundance: .; d_gene: TRBD1; v_gene: TRBV6-1; CDR3aa: CASSEFGQDLGNTIYF; CDR3nt: TGTGCCAGCAGTGAATTTGGACAGGACCTCGGGAACACCATATATTTT
j_gene: TRBJ1-3; abundance: .; d_gene: TRBD1; v_gene: TRBV28; CDR3aa: CASRQGAGNTIYF; CDR3nt: TGTGCCAGCAGGCAGGGGGCAGGAAACACCATATATTTT
j_gene: TRBJ2-7; abundance: .; d_gene: TRBD2; v_gene: TRBV5-1; CDR3aa: CASSLFGGTSRDEQYF; CDR3nt: TGCGCCAGCAGCTTGTTCGGAGGGACTAGCAGGGACGAGCAGTACTTC
j_gene: TRBJ1-2; abundance: .; d_gene: TRBD1; v_gene: TRBV19; CDR3aa: CASSSGQGAAVGGYTF; CDR3nt: TGTGCCAGTAGCTCGGGACAGGGGGCGGCAGTAGGTGGCTACACCTTC
j_gene: TRBJ1-1; abundance: .; d_gene: .; v_gene: TRBV5-6; CDR3aa: CASSGISGTEAFF; CDR3nt: TGTGCCAGCAGCGGCATCAGCGGCACTGAAGCTTTCTTT
j_gene: TRBJ2-7; abundance: .; d_gene: .; v_gene: TRBV18; CDR3aa: CASSPSGLSYEQYF; CDR3nt: TGTGCCAGCTCACCATCGGGGTTGAGCTACGAGCAGTACTTC
j_gene: TRBJ1-5; abundance: .; d_gene: .; v_gene: TRBV14; CDR3aa: CASRGDNQPQHF; CDR3nt: TGTGCCAGCAGGGGCGACAATCAGCCCCAGCATTTT
j_gene: TRBJ2-7; abundance: .; d_gene: .; v_gene: TRBV6-5; CDR3aa: CASSYSLAGDSYEQYF; CDR3nt: TGTGCCAGCAGTTACTCGTTGGCAGGAGACTCCTACGAGCAGTACTTC
j_gene: TRBJ1-2; abundance: .; d_gene: .; v_gene: TRBV19; CDR3aa: CASRLRAWSYGYTF; CDR3nt: TGTGCCAGCCGCCTCAGGGCCTGGAGCTATGGCTACACCTTC
j_gene: TRBJ1-1; abundance: .; d_gene: .; v_gene: TRBV6-5; CDR3aa: CASSSGRNTEAFF; CDR3nt: TGTGCCAGCAGTTCAGGGAGAAACACTGAAGCTTTCTTT
j_gene: TRBJ2-4; abundance: .; d_gene: TRBD1; v_gene: TRBV30; CDR3aa: CAHRDRVRGIQYF; CDR3nt: TGTGCTCACCGGGACAGGGTGCGTGGCATTCAGTACTTC
j_gene: TRBJ2-7; abundance: .; d_gene: .; v_gene: TRBV4-3; CDR3aa: CASSQEGGVSYEQYF; CDR3nt: TGCGCCAGCAGCCAAGAGGGGGGAGTGTCCTACGAGCAGTACTTC
j_gene: TRBJ1-4; abundance: .; d_gene: TRBD1; v_gene: TRBV5-1; CDR3aa: CASSLGRTGGEKLFF; CDR3nt: TGCGCCAGCAGCTTGGGAAGGACAGGAGGTGAAAAACTGTTTTTT
j_gene: TRBJ2-1; abundance: .; d_gene: .; v_gene: TRBV5-1; CDR3aa: CASSLVESGYNEQFF; CDR3nt: TGCGCCAGCAGCTTGGTGGAGAGCGGTTACAATGAGCAGTTCTTC
j_gene: TRBJ2-7; abundance: .; d_gene: .; v_gene: TRBV5-6; CDR3aa: CASSLPGTYEQYF; CDR3nt: TGTGCCAGCAGCTTGCCAGGAACCTACGAGCAGTACTTC
j_gene: TRBJ1-1; abundance: .; d_gene: TRBD1; v_gene: TRBV28; CDR3aa: CASRAPDRGKEAFF; CDR3nt: TGTGCCAGCAGAGCGCCGGACAGGGGGAAAGAAGCTTTCTTT